This TCR beta chain originates from a study of cytomegalovirus exposure and HLA in healthy donors. On this clone itself: The antigen is unknown.

The V gene lost 6 bases and the J gene lost 9 bases, with 15 bases spanning the gap. The length of the CDR3 is 13 residues. Germline V gene data show CDR1 as LGHNA and CDR2 as YNFKEQ. Study-wide points: Confirmation in vitro established that a few CMV-associated chains were specific for CMV antigens. According to reports, the classifier identified cytomegalovirus status with high specificity and sensitivity. In a later analysis, most CMV-associated TCR beta chains appeared HLA-restricted.

The primer mix had 60 Vbeta and 13 Jbeta primers. Sequencing used immunoSEQ multiplex PCR; TCRdb keeps in-frame clones, though not all of them. The sample contains around 69,000 clones, 60% to 70% of which appear only once. The sequenced sample was PBMCs. The sequence was collected from a man in his forties in good health and CMV-seropositive. The genes are TRBV4-2 and TRBJ2-1, with a tentative D call TRBD1 (7 bases). CDR3 DNA: TGTGCCAGCAGTCTTACAGGGGAGGCTGAGCAGTTCTTC. Its protein is CASSLTGEAEQFF.